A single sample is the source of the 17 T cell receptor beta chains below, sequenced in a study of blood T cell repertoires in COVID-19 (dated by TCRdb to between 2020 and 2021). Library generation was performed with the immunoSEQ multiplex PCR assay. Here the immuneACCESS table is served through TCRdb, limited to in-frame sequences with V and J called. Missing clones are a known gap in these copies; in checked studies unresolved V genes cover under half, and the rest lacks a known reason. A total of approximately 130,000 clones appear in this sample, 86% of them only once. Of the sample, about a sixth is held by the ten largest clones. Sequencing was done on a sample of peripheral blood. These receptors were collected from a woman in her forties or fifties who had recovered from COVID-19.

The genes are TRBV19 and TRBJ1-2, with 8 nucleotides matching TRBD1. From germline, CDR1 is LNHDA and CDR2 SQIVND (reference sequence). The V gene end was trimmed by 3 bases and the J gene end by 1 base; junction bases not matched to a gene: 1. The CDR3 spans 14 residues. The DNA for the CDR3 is TGTGCCAGTAGTATCGACAGGGGTAACTATGGCTACACCTTC. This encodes CASSIDRGNYGYTF.

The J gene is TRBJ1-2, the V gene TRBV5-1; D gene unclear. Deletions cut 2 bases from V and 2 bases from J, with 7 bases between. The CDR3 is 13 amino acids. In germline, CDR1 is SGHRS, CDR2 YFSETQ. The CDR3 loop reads CASSLRRNYGYTF. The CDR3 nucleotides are TGCGCCAGCAGCTTAAGGAGGAACTATGGCTACACCTTC.

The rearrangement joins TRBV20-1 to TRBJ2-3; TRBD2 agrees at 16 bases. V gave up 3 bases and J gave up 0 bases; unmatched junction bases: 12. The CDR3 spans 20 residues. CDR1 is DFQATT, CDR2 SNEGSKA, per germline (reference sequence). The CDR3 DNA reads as TGCAGTGCTAGTGATATAACCGGGACTAGCGGGAGGGCTAGCACAGATACGCAGTATTTT. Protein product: CSASDITGTSGRASTDTQYF.

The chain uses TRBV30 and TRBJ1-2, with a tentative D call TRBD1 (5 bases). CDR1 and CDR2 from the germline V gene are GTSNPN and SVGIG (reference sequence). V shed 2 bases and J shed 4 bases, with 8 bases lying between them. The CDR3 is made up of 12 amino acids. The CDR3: CAWSRQIYGYTF. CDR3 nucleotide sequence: TGTGCCTGGAGTCGACAGATCTATGGCTACACCTTC.

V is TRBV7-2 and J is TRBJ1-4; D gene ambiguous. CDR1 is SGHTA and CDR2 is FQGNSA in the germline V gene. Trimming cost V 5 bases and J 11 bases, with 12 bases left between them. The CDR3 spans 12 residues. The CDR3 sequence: CASSPPTEKLFF. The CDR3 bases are TGTGCCAGCAGCCCCCCAACCGAGAAACTGTTTTTT.

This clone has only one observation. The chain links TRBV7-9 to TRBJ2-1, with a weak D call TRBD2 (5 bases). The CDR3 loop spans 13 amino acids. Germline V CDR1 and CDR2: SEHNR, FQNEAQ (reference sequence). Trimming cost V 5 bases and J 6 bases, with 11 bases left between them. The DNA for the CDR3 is TGTGCCAGCAGCCGGGAAGGGTTCAATGAGCAGTTCTTC. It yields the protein CASSREGFNEQFF.

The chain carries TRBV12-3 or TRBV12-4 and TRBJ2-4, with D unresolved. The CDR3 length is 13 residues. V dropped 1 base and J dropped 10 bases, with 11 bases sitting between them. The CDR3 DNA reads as TGTGCCAGCAGTTTAGGCCCAGAAACGATTCAGTACTTC. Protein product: CASSLGPETIQYF.

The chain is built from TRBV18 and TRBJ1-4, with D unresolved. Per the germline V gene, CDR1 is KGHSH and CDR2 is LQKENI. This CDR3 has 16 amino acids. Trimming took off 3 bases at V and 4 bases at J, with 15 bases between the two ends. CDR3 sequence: CASSPRSWSYNEKLFF. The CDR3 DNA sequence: TGTGCCAGCTCACCCAGATCTTGGAGCTATAATGAAAAACTGTTTTTT. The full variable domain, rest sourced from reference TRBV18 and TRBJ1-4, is NAGVMQNPRHLVRRRGQEARLRCSPMKGHSHVYWYRQLPEEGLKFMVYLQKENIIDESGMPKERFSAEFPKEGPSILRIQQVVRGDSAAYFCASSPRSWSYNEKLFFGSGTQLSVL.

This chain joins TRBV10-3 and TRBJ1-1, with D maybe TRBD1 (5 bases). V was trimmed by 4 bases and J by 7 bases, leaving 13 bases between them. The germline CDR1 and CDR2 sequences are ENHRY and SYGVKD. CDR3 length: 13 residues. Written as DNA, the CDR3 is TGTGCCATCAGTGTATCCGGGGGAATTGAAGCTTTCTTT. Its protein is CAISVSGGIEAFF.

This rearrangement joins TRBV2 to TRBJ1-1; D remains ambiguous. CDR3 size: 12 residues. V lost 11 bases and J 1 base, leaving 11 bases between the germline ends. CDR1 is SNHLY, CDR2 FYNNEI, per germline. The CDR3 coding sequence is TGTGCCCGAAGACAACCGAACACTGAAGCTTTCTTT. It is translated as CARRQPNTEAFF.

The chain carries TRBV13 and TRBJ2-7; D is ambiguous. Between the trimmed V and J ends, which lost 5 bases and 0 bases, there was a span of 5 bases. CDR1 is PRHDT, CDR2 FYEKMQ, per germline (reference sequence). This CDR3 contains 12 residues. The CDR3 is CASSPSSYEQYF. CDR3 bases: TGTGCCAGCAGCCCTAGCTCCTACGAGCAGTACTTC.

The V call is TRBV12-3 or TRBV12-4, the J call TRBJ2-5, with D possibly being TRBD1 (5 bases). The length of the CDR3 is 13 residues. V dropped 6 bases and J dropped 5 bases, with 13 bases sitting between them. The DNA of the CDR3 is TGTGCCAGCAGCCCCCCGGCAGGGGAGACCCAGTACTTC. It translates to CASSPPAGETQYF.

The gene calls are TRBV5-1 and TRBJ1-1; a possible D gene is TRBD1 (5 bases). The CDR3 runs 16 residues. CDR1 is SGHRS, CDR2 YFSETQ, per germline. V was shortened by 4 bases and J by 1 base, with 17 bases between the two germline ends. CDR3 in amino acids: CASSARQFEANTEAFF. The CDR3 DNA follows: TGCGCCAGCAGCGCGCGACAGTTTGAGGCGAACACTGAAGCTTTCTTT.

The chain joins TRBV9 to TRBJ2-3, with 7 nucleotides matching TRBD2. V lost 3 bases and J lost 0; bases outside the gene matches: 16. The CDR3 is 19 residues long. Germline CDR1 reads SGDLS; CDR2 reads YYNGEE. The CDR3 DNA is TGTGCCAGCAGCGCATTCGGGCGAGCCGGGGGGACTAGCACAGATACGCAGTATTTT. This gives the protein CASSAFGRAGGTSTDTQYF.

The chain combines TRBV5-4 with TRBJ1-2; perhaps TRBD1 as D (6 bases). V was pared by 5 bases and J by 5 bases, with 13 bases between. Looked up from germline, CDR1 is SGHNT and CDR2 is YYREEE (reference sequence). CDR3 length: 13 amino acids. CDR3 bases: TGTGCCAGCAGTAATGACAGGACTTATGGCTACACCTTC. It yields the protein CASSNDRTYGYTF.

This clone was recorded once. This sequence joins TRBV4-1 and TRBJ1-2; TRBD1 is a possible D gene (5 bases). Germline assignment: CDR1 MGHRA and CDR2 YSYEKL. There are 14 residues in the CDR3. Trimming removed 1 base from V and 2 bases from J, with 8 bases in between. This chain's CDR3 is CASSQVTGNYGYTF. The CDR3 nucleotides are TGCGCCAGCAGCCAAGTCACAGGAAACTATGGCTACACCTTC.

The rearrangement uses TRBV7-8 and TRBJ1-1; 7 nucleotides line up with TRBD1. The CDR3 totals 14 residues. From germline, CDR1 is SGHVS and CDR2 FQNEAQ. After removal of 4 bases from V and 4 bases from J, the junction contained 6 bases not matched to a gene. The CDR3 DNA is TGTGCCAGCAGCTCAAAGGCAGGGGGCACTGAAGCTTTCTTT. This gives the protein CASSSKAGGTEAFF.